This T cell receptor beta chain was recorded in a study of siplizumab effects on memory and regulatory T cells. Notes on the study in general: Few alloreactive clones mapped to unstimulated subsets.

CDR3 length equals 13 residues. Trimming stripped 6 bases from V and 6 bases from J, with 11 bases between. Germline V CDR1 and CDR2: MNHEY, SVGAGI. Assay used: immunoSEQ multiplex PCR; TCRdb lists only in-frame clones, some missing. The sample gives 85,000 or so clones, more than 85% of which show up once; less than 20% is in the top ten. This clone was detected once. Its matching antigen is unknown. The chain recombines TRBV6-5 with TRBJ2-2, with unresolved D. The material sequenced was CD8+ T cells sorted from blood. This TCR was recovered from a human donor in good health. The CDR3 here is CASSFTGPGELFF. The DNA for the CDR3 is TGTGCCAGCAGCTTTACCGGGCCCGGGGAGCTGTTTTTT.